Shown below are 18 T cell receptor beta chains from a single sample sequenced in a study of T-cell memory formation after mild COVID-19. In TCRdb, the 5' RACE reads were re-called with MiXCR into one record per CDR3 protein. The sample lists 450,000 or so distinct CDR3 sequences; around 20% were seen once. The sequenced sample consisted of PBMCs or a T cell subset sorted from them (not recorded which). The receptors were gathered from an adult woman who had mild COVID-19 (a few samples of this study predate the infection). Cell type and time point are not known.

This clonotype was seen a few times. This chain links TRBV3-1 with TRBJ1-2; no clear D gene. The CDR3 extends over 13 amino acids. The germline V gene encodes CDR1 LGHDT and CDR2 YNNKEL (reference sequence). Trimming took off 0 bases at V and 6 bases at J, with 8 bases between the two ends. As DNA, the CDR3 is TGTGCCAGCAGCCAAGAATGGGGAAATGGCTACACCTTC. Translating it yields CASSQEWGNGYTF. The variable domain in full, with the rest retrieved from reference TRBV3-1 and TRBJ1-2, is DTAVSQTPKYLVTQMGNDKSIKCEQNLGHDTMYWYKQDSKKFLKIMFSYNNKELIINETVPNRFSPKSPDKAHLNLHINSLELGDSAVYFCASSQEWGNGYTFGSGTRLTVV.

This clonotype was observed a handful of times. The CDR3 DNA reads as TGTGCCAGCAAAAGCGGGGTAGACACCGGGGAGCTGTTTTTT. Amino acids: CASKSGVDTGELFF. J is TRBJ2-2 and V is TRBV27; 7 nucleotides match TRBD2. The V gene end was trimmed by 7 bases and the J gene end by 3 bases; junction bases not matched to a gene: 5. The CDR3 spans 14 residues. Germline CDR1 is MNHEY and CDR2 is SMNVEV (reference sequence).

This clonotype was counted a few times. This rearrangement joins TRBV7-9 to TRBJ2-1, with a possible D match to TRBD2 (6 bases). Looked up from germline, CDR1 is SEHNR and CDR2 is FQNEAQ (reference sequence). The CDR3 totals 17 residues. Between the trimmed V and J ends, which lost 4 bases and 1 base, there was a span of 17 bases. CDR3 loop: CASSSRGSSGSYNEQFF. In DNA, the CDR3 is TGTGCCAGCAGCTCGCGAGGGAGTAGCGGATCCTACAATGAGCAGTTCTTC.

The V gene is TRBV20-1, the J gene TRBJ2-4; D gene unclear. Germline loops: CDR1 DFQATT, CDR2 SNEGSKA (reference sequence). V was clipped by 5 bases and J by 0 bases, with 11 bases between them. This CDR3 comprises 14 residues. CDR3 DNA sequence: TGCAGTGCTGGCGCTCGTCTAGCCAAAAACATTCAGTACTTC. Encoded protein: CSAGARLAKNIQYF.

V is TRBV5-1 and J is TRBJ2-1; perhaps TRBD1 as D (5 bases). V lost 3 bases and J 12 bases, leaving 13 bases between the germline ends. This CDR3 has 12 residues. CDR1 SGHRS and CDR2 YFSETQ come from the germline V gene. CDR3 coding DNA: TGCGCCAGCAGCTCTAGGGGTGTAGGGCAGTTCTTC. It is translated as CASSSRGVGQFF.

V is TRBV10-2 and J is TRBJ1-5; no clear D gene. Germline V lookup: CDR1 WSHSY, CDR2 SAAADI. V lost 0 bases to trimming and J lost 3 bases, with 6 bases between them. The CDR3 consists of 14 residues. In nucleotides, the CDR3 is TGCGCCAGCAGTGAGTCCAGCCCCAATCAGCCCCAGCATTTT. It codes for CASSESSPNQPQHF.

This clonotype was found a few times. The chain carries TRBV6-2 or TRBV6-3 and TRBJ2-2, with D unresolved. The CDR3 is 15 amino acids. Trimming took off 6 bases at V and 4 bases at J, with 15 bases between the two ends. The germline V gene encodes CDR1 MNHEY and CDR2 SVGEGT. CDR3 coding DNA: TGTGCCAGCAGCCGGCATTGGGGTGGCACCGGGGAGCTGTTTTTT. Residues: CASSRHWGGTGELFF.

J is TRBJ1-3 and V is TRBV28, with D possibly TRBD1 on 5 matching bases. V gave up 5 bases and J gave up 2 bases, with 16 bases separating them. The germline V gene has CDR1 MDHEN and CDR2 SYDVKM. CDR3 size: 16 residues. CDR3 nucleotides: TGTGCCAGCAGTCTTCTCTCATACAGGCCTGGAAACACCATATATTTT. Translation: CASSLLSYRPGNTIYF.

The gene calls are TRBV6-4 and TRBJ2-3; 11 bases are a match to TRBD2. The junction had 11 bases not matched to a gene; V was cut back by 3 bases and J by 0 bases. Germline loops: CDR1 MRHNA, CDR2 SNTAGT. The CDR3 covers 19 residues. The DNA for the CDR3 is TGTGCCAGCAGTGAGGAAGCTAGCGGGAGGACCCTTAGCACAGATACGCAGTATTTT. It encodes CASSEEASGRTLSTDTQYF.

This clonotype was seen more than once but under ten times. The rearrangement uses TRBV6-1 and TRBJ1-2; 7 bases match TRBD1. V trimming: 7 bases; J trimming: 0 bases; junction bases outside the gene matches: 11. Per the germline V gene, CDR1 is MNHNS and CDR2 is SASEGT. The CDR3 contains 16 residues. The CDR3 DNA reads TGTGCCAGCACCGAGGGGACAGCGGCTTCTAACTATGGCTACACCTTC. It yields the protein CASTEGTAASNYGYTF.

This sequence joins TRBV3-1 and TRBJ1-1; weak D call: TRBD1 (6 bases). The CDR3 extends over 13 amino acids. Germline assignment: CDR1 LGHDT and CDR2 YNNKEL (reference sequence). V lost 4 bases to trimming and J lost 8 bases, with 14 bases between them. CDR3 region: CASSRRQAAEAFF. The CDR3 DNA reads as TGTGCCAGCAGCCGGAGACAGGCTGCAGAAGCTTTCTTT.

This clonotype was observed at least ten times. The chain is built from TRBV5-1 and TRBJ2-1; 9 bases are shared with TRBD1. Germline V gene lookup returns CDR1 SGHRS and CDR2 YFSETQ. The CDR3 length is 14 residues. V lost 7 bases and J lost 3; bases outside the gene matches: 5. CDR3 nucleotides: TGCGCCAGCTCCCGGGACAGGGTCTACAATGAGCAGTTCTTC. Translation: CASSRDRVYNEQFF.

The chain recombines TRBV6-2 or TRBV6-3 with TRBJ2-2, with D perhaps assigned TRBD1 or TRBD2 (5 bases each). Germline V gene sequence: CDR1 MNHEY, CDR2 SVGEGT. CDR3 size: 16 residues. V lost 6 bases, J lost 0 bases, and 14 bases lay in between. In DNA form, the CDR3 reads TGTGCCAGCAGGCCCACCGGGACGGCGAACACCGGGGAGCTGTTTTTT. The encoded protein is CASRPTGTANTGELFF.

This clonotype has only a few counts. The chain recombines TRBV5-1 with TRBJ2-7; 13 bases agree with TRBD2. The CDR3 covers 18 residues. Germline lookup yields CDR1 SGHRS and CDR2 YFSETQ. V shed 0 bases and J 2 bases; nucleotides not matched to a gene: 8. The CDR3 bases are TGCGCCAGCAGCTTGGAACTAGCGGGAGGGCCCGTAACCTACGAGCAGTACTTC. This codes for CASSLELAGGPVTYEQYF.

This clonotype has just a few counts. This CDR3 reads CSVEGETSSYEQYF. Written as DNA, the CDR3 is TGCAGCGTTGAAGGAGAAACCTCCTCCTACGAGCAGTACTTC. The gene calls are TRBV29-1 and TRBJ2-7; D unresolved. In germline, CDR1 is SQVTM, CDR2 ANQGSEA. The length of the CDR3 is 14 residues. V dropped 1 base and J dropped 0 bases, with 10 bases sitting between them.

The CDR3 spells CSASSGRSNEQYF. The DNA of the CDR3 is TGCAGTGCTAGTAGCGGGAGGTCTAACGAGCAGTACTTC. This rearrangement joins TRBV20-1 to TRBJ2-7; TRBD2 matches 10 bases. The CDR3 runs to 13 residues. Germline CDR1 is DFQATT and CDR2 is SNEGSKA (reference sequence). Trimming cost V 3 bases and J 5 bases; bases outside gene matches: 4.

The CDR3 DNA sequence: TGTGCCACCAGTGAGACAGGGCCCCATCAGCCCCAGCATTTT. It encodes CATSETGPHQPQHF. The chain carries TRBV24-1 and TRBJ1-5; 7 nucleotides match TRBD1. CDR1 and CDR2 from the germline V gene are KGHDR and SFDVKD. The V gene end was trimmed by 4 bases and the J gene end by 5 bases; junction bases not matched to a gene: 4. There are 14 residues in the CDR3.

The chain has TRBV24-1 and TRBJ2-1, with TRBD1 identical over 9 bases. Per germline, CDR1 KGHDR and CDR2 SFDVKD. V lost 5 bases to trimming and J lost 2 bases; unmatched junction nucleotides: 9. This CDR3 region has 17 residues. CDR3 coding DNA: TGTGCCACCAGTGCCACGGGGACAGGGCTGCCCTACAATGAGCAGTTCTTC. Translated: CATSATGTGLPYNEQFF.